What follows are 25 T cell receptor beta chains derived from one specimen sequenced in a study of blood T cells in healthy people across ages. Using a J-beta primer mix together with a sample-barcoded 5' primer, a second PCR was run for about 7 to 12 cycles. TCRdb re-called the 5' RACE reads with MiXCR, one entry per CDR3 protein. The table has about 1.4 million distinct CDR3 sequences, around 59% seen once. The sequencing input was blood. The source is a young man in good health.

The count of this clonotype is one. This chain uses TRBV4-3 with TRBJ1-4; 9 bases fit TRBD1. Per the germline V gene, CDR1 is LGHNA and CDR2 is YSLEER. The CDR3 contains 15 residues. Trimming took 1 base from V and 7 from J; bases not matched to a gene: 4. Written as DNA, the CDR3 is TGCGCCAGCAGCCAAGGGGACAGGGATTTTGAAAAACTGTTTTTT. Residues: CASSQGDRDFEKLFF.

The V call is TRBV4-2, the J call TRBJ2-7; 7 nucleotides match TRBD1. The V segment lost 1 base and the J segment 3 bases; nucleotides outside the gene matches: 6. CDR3 length equals 15 residues. The germline V gene encodes CDR1 LGHNA and CDR2 YNFKEQ. CDR3 coding DNA: TGTGCCAGCAGCCAAGTTCTAGGGGACAGCTACGAGCAGTACTTC. As protein: CASSQVLGDSYEQYF.

The V gene is TRBV11-2, the J gene TRBJ2-3; D gene ambiguous. This CDR3 has 12 residues. Germline values: CDR1 SGHAT, CDR2 FQNNGV. Trimming took 7 bases from V and 2 from J, leaving 7 bases between them. CDR3 residues: CASNLLTDTQYF. The CDR3 coding sequence is TGTGCCAGCAACCTTCTCACAGATACGCAGTATTTT.

This clonotype came up a few times. The chain links TRBV29-1 to TRBJ2-7; possibly TRBD2 for D (6 bases). V was cut by 4 bases and J by 10 bases, with 20 bases left in between. Germline CDR1 is SQVTM and CDR2 is ANQGSEA. This CDR3 spans 13 amino acids. This CDR3 is CSVASILGRDQYF. CDR3 in DNA: TGCAGCGTTGCCTCCATTCTGGGGCGGGACCAGTACTTC.

The chain is built from TRBV7-9 and TRBJ2-1; 7 positions agree with TRBD1. The germline V gene has CDR1 SEHNR and CDR2 FQNEAQ (reference sequence). V shed 5 bases, J shed 0 bases, and the junction held 10 bases outside the gene matches. This CDR3 contains 17 residues. This chain's CDR3 is CASSPTYRDSSYNEQFF. The CDR3 bases are TGTGCCAGCAGCCCAACCTACCGGGACAGCTCCTACAATGAGCAGTTCTTC.

This clonotype was observed a few times. The V and J genes are TRBV9 and TRBJ2-5; D not resolved. With the DNA end fitting TRBJ2-7 better, the J assignment may be wrong. Germline V gene data show CDR1 as SGDLS and CDR2 as YYNGEE. This CDR3 has 11 residues. The CDR3 nucleotides read TGTGCCAGCAGCGTAATCGACGAGCAGTACTTC. Residues: CASSVIDEQYF.

The DNA for the CDR3 is TGTGCCAGCAGTACAGGGGTGCTCGGAACTACAGGCACAGATACGCAGTATTTT. The encoded protein is CASSTGVLGTTGTDTQYF. The chain is built from TRBV28 and TRBJ2-3; 7 bases match TRBD1. Germline loops: CDR1 MDHEN, CDR2 SYDVKM. The J segment lost 1 base and the V segment lost 5 bases, leaving 15 bases of the junction unmatched. This CDR3 spans 18 amino acids.

The chain uses TRBV19 and TRBJ2-7, with TRBD1 identical over 7 bases. V lost 3 bases to trimming and J lost 7 bases; unmatched junction nucleotides: 12. The germline V gene encodes CDR1 LNHDA and CDR2 SQIVND (reference sequence). The CDR3 totals 15 residues. The CDR3 reads CASSIVGRGTGEQYF. DNA of the CDR3: TGTGCCAGTAGTATTGTTGGCAGGGGGACGGGGGAGCAGTACTTC. Full variable domain (rest looked up from reference TRBV19 and TRBJ2-7): DGGITQSPKYLFRKEGQNVTLSCEQNLNHDAMYWYRQDPGQGLRLIYYSQIVNDFQKGDIAEGYSVSREKKESFPLTVTSAQKNPTAFYLCASSIVGRGTGEQYFGPGTRLTVT.

This clonotype was seen once. The V gene is TRBV6-5, the J gene TRBJ1-6, with 8 bases lining up with TRBD1. CDR1 MNHEY and CDR2 SVGAGI come from the germline V gene. Germline trimming cut 6 bases from V and 7 bases from J; bases unmatched to any gene: 5. The CDR3 is 14 residues long. The chain's CDR3 is CASRSRQGNSPLHF. The CDR3 coding sequence is TGTGCCAGCAGATCTCGACAGGGGAATTCACCCCTCCACTTT.

The chain joins TRBV20-1 to TRBJ2-7; D gene ambiguous. The CDR3 consists of 15 residues. Germline V gene sequence: CDR1 DFQATT, CDR2 SNEGSKA (reference sequence). The germline V and J ends were trimmed by 0 bases and 0 bases, with 12 bases remaining between them. The CDR3 DNA reads as TGCAGTGCTAGAGATCCAAAAAGCGACTCCTACGAGCAGTACTTC. It translates to CSARDPKSDSYEQYF.

The rearrangement uses TRBV5-1 and TRBJ1-1, with D uncertain. The CDR3 extends over 14 amino acids. Germline lookup yields CDR1 SGHRS and CDR2 YFSETQ. Trimming shortened V by 2 bases and J by 1 base, and 9 bases separated the two germline ends. CDR3 region: CASSLGFRNTEAFF. For the CDR3, the DNA is TGCGCCAGCAGCTTAGGGTTCCGGAACACTGAAGCTTTCTTT.

Turning to this clonotype: One end of the junction varies from germline; a read error may be responsible. This chain uses TRBV6-5 with TRBJ2-5, with D tentatively TRBD1 or TRBD2 (5 bases each). This CDR3 spans 17 amino acids. Germline assignment: CDR1 MNHEY and CDR2 SVGAGI. The CDR3 nucleotides are TGTGCCAGTAGTTCTCCCGTGGGACGGCGGTATCCCCATGAGCAGTACTTC. Protein sequence: CASSSPVGRRYPHEQYF.

This clonotype was counted a few times. CDR3 residues: CASSQVPNEQFF. DNA for the CDR3: TGCGCCAGCAGCCAAGTACCCAATGAGCAGTTCTTC. The genes are TRBV4-3 and TRBJ2-1; no reliable D call. The CDR3 sequence is 12 residues long. Trimming took 1 base from V and 6 from J, leaving 4 bases between them. CDR1 LGHNA and CDR2 YSLEER come from the germline V gene.

This clonotype was recorded only once. V usage is TRBV6-6 and J usage is TRBJ2-4; a weak D match, TRBD2 (7 bases). The J call may be mistaken, given a closer DNA end match to TRBJ2-7. The CDR3 runs to 15 residues. Germline lookup yields CDR1 MNHNY and CDR2 SVGAGI (reference sequence). The CDR3 DNA follows: TGTGCCAGCAGTCCCCCGGGGGGACAAAGCTACGAGCAGTACTTC. The encoded protein is CASSPPGGQSYEQYF.

The rearrangement joins TRBV29-1 to TRBJ2-1, with a tentative D call TRBD2 (5 bases). The CDR3 spans 13 residues. Germline-derived CDR1 and CDR2 are SQVTM and ANQGSEA. V was shortened by 5 bases and J by 7 bases, with 15 bases between the two germline ends. The CDR3 reads CSVLLAERNEQFF. CDR3 nucleotides: TGCAGCGTTTTACTGGCTGAGCGGAATGAGCAGTTCTTC.

V gene TRBV28 combines with J gene TRBJ2-7; D remains unclear. CDR3 size: 14 residues. V lost 7 bases and J lost 2, with 15 bases in between. CDR1 and CDR2 from the germline V gene are MDHEN and SYDVKM. DNA of the CDR3: TGTGCCAGCACCCCCTTTCTGGGCCCCTACGAGCAGTACTTC. Translated: CASTPFLGPYEQYF.

The V gene is TRBV10-3, the J gene TRBJ2-7; D is perhaps TRBD2 (6 bases). The germline V and J ends were trimmed by 5 bases and 0 bases, with 17 bases remaining between them. The CDR3 is 16 amino acids. Looked up from germline, CDR1 is ENHRY and CDR2 is SYGVKD. CDR3 nucleotide sequence: TGTGCCATCAGTTCAACGGAGGAGGGAGTCTCCTACGAGCAGTACTTC. Protein: CAISSTEEGVSYEQYF.

The rearrangement uses TRBV5-1 and TRBJ2-7; D is perhaps TRBD2 (6 bases). This CDR3 is 15 amino acids long. V lost 0 bases to trimming and J lost 4 bases, with 14 bases between them. Looked up from germline, CDR1 is SGHRS and CDR2 is YFSETQ. CDR3 sequence (DNA): TGCGCCAGCAGCTTGGTCGGGGGTTTGGAGTACGAGCAGTACTTC. Its protein is CASSLVGGLEYEQYF. The whole variable domain, remainder taken from reference TRBV5-1 and TRBJ2-7, is KAGVTQTPRYLIKTRGQQVTLSCSPISGHRSVSWYQQTPGQGLQFLFEYFSETQRNKGNFPGRFSGRQFSNSRSEMNVSTLELGDSALYLCASSLVGGLEYEQYFGPGTRLTVT.

The V call is TRBV7-8, the J call TRBJ2-3; 7 positions agree with TRBD2. CDR1 and CDR2 from the germline V gene are SGHVS and FQNEAQ. With V trimmed by 3 bases and J by 0 bases, 9 bases remained unmatched. This CDR3 has 17 amino acids. The CDR3 region has the DNA TGTGCCAGCAGCTTCCTGCCTCTAGCGGCTAGCACAGATACGCAGTATTTT. As protein: CASSFLPLAASTDTQYF.

This clonotype was detected a few times. The J gene is TRBJ2-5, the V gene TRBV7-8; TRBD2 might be the D (6 bases). This CDR3 is 18 amino acids long. The germline V gene encodes CDR1 SGHVS and CDR2 FQNEAQ. Trimming removed 3 bases at V and 5 bases at J, with 25 bases between. The CDR3 reads CASSFRRGDLLDGETQYF. In DNA, the CDR3 is TGTGCCAGCAGCTTTCGGCGGGGCGATCTACTCGATGGGGAGACCCAGTACTTC.

The rearrangement joins TRBV25-1 to TRBJ1-4; TRBD1 matches at 9 bases. This CDR3 region has 15 residues. The ends lost 6 bases at V and 1 base at J; junction bases unmatched: 3. CDR1 is MGHDK, CDR2 SYGVNS, per germline. CDR3 region: CASRQTGGTNEKLFF. The CDR3 DNA reads TGTGCCAGCAGGCAGACAGGGGGAACTAATGAAAAACTGTTTTTT.

This chain connects TRBV6-1 to TRBJ1-5; TRBD1 aligns across 7 bases. Germline CDR1 and CDR2: MNHNS and SASEGT. The ends lost 3 bases at V and 3 bases at J; junction bases unmatched: 5. This CDR3 comprises 15 residues. DNA for the CDR3: TGTGCCAGCAGTGAGGGACAGCGAATCAATCAGCCCCAGCATTTT. Amino acids: CASSEGQRINQPQHF.

This clonotype was seen once. The J gene is TRBJ1-1, the V gene TRBV2; TRBD1 might be the D (5 bases). Trimming removed 3 bases from V and 0 bases from J, with 11 bases in between. The CDR3 has 15 residues. Germline V gives CDR1 SNHLY, CDR2 FYNNEI. The CDR3 region is CASSEVDNMNTEAFF. In DNA, the CDR3 is TGTGCCAGCAGTGAGGTGGACAACATGAACACTGAAGCTTTCTTT.

This clonotype was seen just once. The chain has TRBV5-6 and TRBJ1-1; possibly TRBD1 for D (6 bases). The CDR3 is made up of 14 amino acids. Looked up from germline, CDR1 is SGHDT and CDR2 is YYEEEE. V lost 2 bases, J lost 3 bases, and 11 bases lay in between. CDR3 region: CASSLGAGDTEAFF. For the CDR3, the DNA is TGTGCCAGCAGCTTAGGCGCAGGGGACACTGAAGCTTTCTTT.

The V and J genes are TRBV10-3 and TRBJ1-4; TRBD1 aligns across 7 bases. Trimming removed 3 bases from V and 12 bases from J; junction bases left unmatched: 13. The CDR3 is made up of 15 amino acids. Germline V gives CDR1 ENHRY, CDR2 SYGVKD. CDR3 region: CAISETPTGLEELFF. The CDR3 DNA is TGTGCCATCAGTGAAACCCCGACAGGGTTGGAGGAACTGTTTTTT.